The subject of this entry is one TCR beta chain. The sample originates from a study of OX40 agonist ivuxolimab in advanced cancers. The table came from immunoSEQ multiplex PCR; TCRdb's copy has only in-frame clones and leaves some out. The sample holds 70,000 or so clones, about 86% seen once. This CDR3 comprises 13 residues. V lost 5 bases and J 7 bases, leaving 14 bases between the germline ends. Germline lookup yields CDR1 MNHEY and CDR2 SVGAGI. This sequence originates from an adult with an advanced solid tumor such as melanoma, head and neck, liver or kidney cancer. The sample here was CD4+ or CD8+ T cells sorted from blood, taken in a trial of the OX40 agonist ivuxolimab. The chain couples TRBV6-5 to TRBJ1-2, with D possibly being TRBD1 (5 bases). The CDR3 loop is CASSKTGGRGYTF. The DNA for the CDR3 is TGTGCCAGCAGTAAGACGGGGGGACGTGGCTACACCTTC.